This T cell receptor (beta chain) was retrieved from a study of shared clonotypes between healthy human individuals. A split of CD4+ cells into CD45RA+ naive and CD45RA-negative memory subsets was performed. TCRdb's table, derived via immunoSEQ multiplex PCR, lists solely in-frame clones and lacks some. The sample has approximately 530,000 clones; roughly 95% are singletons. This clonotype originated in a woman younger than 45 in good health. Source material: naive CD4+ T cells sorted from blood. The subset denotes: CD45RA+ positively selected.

The CDR3 DNA is TGTGCCAGCAGTGAAGGGTTCTCGCAGCCCCAGCATTTT. Its protein is CASSEGFSQPQHF. The chain employs TRBV2 and TRBJ1-5; no definite D call. Trimming took off 1 base at V and 7 bases at J, with 8 bases between the two ends. The CDR3 sequence is 13 residues long. The germline V gene encodes CDR1 SNHLY and CDR2 FYNNEI. Combining the CDR3 with reference TRBV2 and TRBJ1-5 gives the whole variable domain EPEVTQTPSHQVTQMGQEVILRCVPISNHLYFYWYRQILGQKVEFLVSFYNNEISEKSEIFDDQFSVERPDGSNFTLKIRSTKLEDSAMYFCASSEGFSQPQHFGDGTRLSIL.